This TCR beta chain was profiled in a study of T-cell reconstitution after alpha-beta-depleted transplantation in children. The table lists this clonotype with a few counts. It was with unique molecular identifiers that the TCRbeta library was prepared. TCRdb re-analysed the PCR reads in MiXCR, keeping a single row per CDR3 protein. The sample lists roughly 570,000 distinct CDR3 sequences; 25% to 30% were seen once. CDR3 length equals 16 residues. Germline CDR1 and CDR2: SGHAT and FQNNGV. The trim removed 3 bases at V and 8 bases at J, leaving 13 bases unmatched. V and J are TRBV11-2 and TRBJ1-2, with 9 bases matching TRBD1. This material consisted of PBMCs, taken before TCRalphabeta/CD19-depleted stem cell transplant. The clonotype comes from a boy in the first two years of life with Wiskott-Aldrich syndrome, due to receive a stem cell transplant. The CDR3 here is CASSLQPGQGSEGYTF. CDR3 sequence (DNA): TGTGCCAGCAGCTTGCAACCGGGACAGGGCTCAGAAGGCTACACCTTC.